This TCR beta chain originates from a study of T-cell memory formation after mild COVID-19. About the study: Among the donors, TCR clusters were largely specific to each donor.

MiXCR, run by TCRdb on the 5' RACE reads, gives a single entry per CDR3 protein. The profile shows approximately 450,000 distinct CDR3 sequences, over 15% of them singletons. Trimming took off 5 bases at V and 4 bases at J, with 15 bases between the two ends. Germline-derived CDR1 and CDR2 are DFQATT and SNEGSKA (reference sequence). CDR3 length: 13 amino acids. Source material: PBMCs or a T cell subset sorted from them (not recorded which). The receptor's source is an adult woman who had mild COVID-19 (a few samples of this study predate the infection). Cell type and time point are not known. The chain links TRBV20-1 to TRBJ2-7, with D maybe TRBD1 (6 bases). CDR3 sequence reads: CSADHRVDYEQYF. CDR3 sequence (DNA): TGCAGTGCTGATCACAGGGTCGATTACGAGCAGTACTTC.